This T cell receptor (beta chain) comes out of a study of blood T cells in healthy people across ages. Remarks on this clonotype: Germline is not matched at one junction end, which may reflect a read error.

The CDR3 is made up of 17 amino acids. CDR1 and CDR2 from the germline V gene are DFQATT and SNEGSKA (reference sequence). Sample-barcoded 5' priming and a J-beta primer mix drove a second PCR of roughly 6 to 12 cycles. With 12 random nucleotides, a template-switch adaptor tagged each individual cDNA molecule. TCRdb ran MiXCR on the 5' RACE reads and lists one entry per CDR3 protein. This sample has 1.6 million or so distinct CDR3 sequences, with almost 35% found just once. Sequenced sample: blood. The V and J genes are TRBV20-1 and TRBJ2-3, with TRBD1 as a possible D gene (6 bases). The origin of this receptor is a woman aged 25 to 39 in good health. The CDR3 loop is CSASKRGQGPGTDTQYF. CDR3 in DNA: TGCAGTGCTAGTAAGAGGGGACAAGGGCCTGGCACAGATACGCAGTACTTT.